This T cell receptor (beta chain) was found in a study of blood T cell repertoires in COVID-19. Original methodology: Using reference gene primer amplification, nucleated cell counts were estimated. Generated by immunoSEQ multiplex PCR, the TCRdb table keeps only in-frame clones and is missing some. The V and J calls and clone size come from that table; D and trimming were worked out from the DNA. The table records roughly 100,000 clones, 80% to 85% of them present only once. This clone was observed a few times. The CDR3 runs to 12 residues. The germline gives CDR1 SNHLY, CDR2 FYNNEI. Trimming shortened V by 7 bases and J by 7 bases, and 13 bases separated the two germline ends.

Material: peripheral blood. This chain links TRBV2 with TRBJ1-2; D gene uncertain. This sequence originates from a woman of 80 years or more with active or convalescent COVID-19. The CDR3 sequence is CASTGGFVGYTF. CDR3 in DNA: TGTGCCAGCACGGGAGGGTTTGTTGGCTACACCTTC.